One T cell receptor (beta chain) is described in this entry. This sample is drawn from a study of blood T cell repertoires in COVID-19. Looking at the study overall: Sources were T cells, B-cell-depleted T cells, or PBMCs; the material itself was cDNA or gDNA.

The assay was immunoSEQ multiplex PCR, and TCRdb's table has in-frame clones only and misses some. The sample includes a few hundred thousand clones, 85% seen only once; the top ten take 3% to 4.5%. This CDR3 is 13 amino acids long. Germline CDR1 is SQVTM and CDR2 is ANQGSEA. V gave up 7 bases and J gave up 1 base, with 11 bases separating them. The receptor comes from a woman aged 18-29 years with acute or convalescent COVID-19. The sequenced sample consisted of peripheral blood. The rearrangement uses TRBV29-1 and TRBJ2-1; no clear D gene. The CDR3 DNA reads TGCAGCGGGGCTGGGCAGTCCTACAATGAGCAGTTCTTC. It codes for CSGAGQSYNEQFF.